This is a list of T cell receptor beta chains from one sample in a study of T cell responses to AZD1222 COVID-19 vaccine. TCRdb's copy holds only in-frame clones and misses some; the assay was immunoSEQ multiplex PCR. The repertoire holds more than 120,000 clones, roughly nine tenths seen once, with over 8.5% in the top ten. The input for sequencing was peripheral blood, taken 28 days after the second AZD1222 dose. Source of these receptors: an adult who received the AZD1222 COVID-19 vaccine. Each CDR3 is given with its conserved first and last residue. D genes are given only for firm matches. Clone size is not always given. Where it is, it says once, few, many or a class for expanded clones.

CDR3 DNA: TGTGCTAGTGGTTTGGGCGTAAACACTGAAGCTTTCTTT
CDR3 protein: CASGLGVNTEAFF
V gene: TRBV12-5
J gene: TRBJ1-1
D gene: NA
clone size: NA

CDR3 DNA: TGTGCCAGCAGCTCCGATACTAGCGGGAGTATCGATGAGCAGTTCTTC
CDR3 protein: CASSSDTSGSIDEQFF
V gene: TRBV11-1
J gene: TRBJ2-1
D gene: TRBD2
clone size: NA

CDR3 DNA: TGTGCCAGCAGCCAAGTGAGGGGGGAAGAGACCCAGTACTTC
CDR3 protein: CASSQVRGEETQYF
V gene: TRBV3-1/TRBV3-2
J gene: TRBJ2-5
D gene: NA
clone size: NA

CDR3 DNA: TGTGCCAGCAGCTTAAACAAAGTGATAAACACTGAAGCTTTCTTT
CDR3 protein: CASSLNKVINTEAFF
V gene: TRBV7-2
J gene: TRBJ1-1
D gene: NA
clone size: NA

CDR3 DNA: TGCGCCAGCAGCTTGAAACAGGGTTATGGCTACACCTTC
CDR3 protein: CASSLKQGYGYTF
V gene: TRBV5-1
J gene: TRBJ1-2
D gene: NA
clone size: NA

CDR3 DNA: TGCAGCGTCCCTACAGGGGTTGACACTGAAGCTTTCTTT
CDR3 protein: CSVPTGVDTEAFF
V gene: TRBV29-1
J gene: TRBJ1-1
D gene: TRBD1
clone size: NA

CDR3 DNA: TGTGCCAGCGCCCCGGGGGCGGGAGGCCCAGATACGCAGTATTTT
CDR3 protein: CASAPGAGGPDTQYF
V gene: TRBV19
J gene: TRBJ2-3
D gene: TRBD2
clone size: NA

CDR3 DNA: TGTGCCAGCTCACCAGGTAGGGGGACCTCCTACAATGAGCAGTTCTTC
CDR3 protein: CASSPGRGTSYNEQFF
V gene: TRBV18
J gene: TRBJ2-1
D gene: NA
clone size: NA

CDR3 DNA: TGTGCCAGCTCCGACAGGGGGCTTAGTCGTGGCTACACCTTC
CDR3 protein: CASSDRGLSRGYTF
V gene: TRBV27
J gene: TRBJ1-2
D gene: TRBD1
clone size: NA

CDR3 DNA: TGTGCCACCAAAGTAGGGGGGATCCGGAGCTCCTATAATTCACCCCTCCACTTT
CDR3 protein: CATKVGGIRSSYNSPLHF
V gene: TRBV28
J gene: TRBJ1-6
D gene: NA
clone size: NA

CDR3 DNA: TGTGCCAGCAGTTACTCCTTCGGACGACCTAACTATGGCTACACCTTC
CDR3 protein: CASSYSFGRPNYGYTF
V gene: TRBV6-5
J gene: TRBJ1-2
D gene: NA
clone size: NA

CDR3 DNA: TGTGCCAGTAGCCATCGCGGCCTGAACACTGAAGCTTTCTTT
CDR3 protein: CASSHRGLNTEAFF
V gene: TRBV19
J gene: TRBJ1-1
D gene: NA
clone size: NA

CDR3 DNA: TGTGCCAGCAGCTTGGGGGGCACGGCTTTCTTT
CDR3 protein: CASSLGGTAFF
V gene: TRBV5-4
J gene: TRBJ1-1
D gene: NA
clone size: NA

CDR3 DNA: TGTGCCAGCAGTTTATTCCTGGGCTCCGATCACTATGGCTACACCTTC
CDR3 protein: CASSLFLGSDHYGYTF
V gene: TRBV27
J gene: TRBJ1-2
D gene: NA
clone size: once

CDR3 DNA: TGTGCCAGCAGCTTGATCGAAAAACTGTTTTTT
CDR3 protein: CASSLIEKLFF
V gene: TRBV5-8
J gene: TRBJ1-4
D gene: NA
clone size: NA

CDR3 DNA: TGTGCCAGCACCCTCCAGGGGATCTATGGCTACACCTTC
CDR3 protein: CASTLQGIYGYTF
V gene: TRBV5-4
J gene: TRBJ1-2
D gene: NA
clone size: NA

CDR3 DNA: TGTGCCAGCAGTACAGGGGGGGGCTATGGCTACACCTTC
CDR3 protein: CASSTGGGYGYTF
V gene: TRBV2
J gene: TRBJ1-2
D gene: TRBD1
clone size: NA

CDR3 DNA: TGTGCCAGCAGTTTAAAGAACACTGAAGCTTTCTTT
CDR3 protein: CASSLKNTEAFF
V gene: TRBV28
J gene: TRBJ1-1
D gene: NA
clone size: few

CDR3 DNA: TGTGCCAGCAGCTTAGATTCCGGTCTTCCCAATCAGCCCCAGCATTTT
CDR3 protein: CASSLDSGLPNQPQHF
V gene: TRBV7-9
J gene: TRBJ1-5
D gene: NA
clone size: NA

CDR3 DNA: TGCGCCAGCAGCTTGGGAGGGGCTACTGAAGCTTTCTTT
CDR3 protein: CASSLGGATEAFF
V gene: TRBV5-1
J gene: TRBJ1-1
D gene: NA
clone size: NA